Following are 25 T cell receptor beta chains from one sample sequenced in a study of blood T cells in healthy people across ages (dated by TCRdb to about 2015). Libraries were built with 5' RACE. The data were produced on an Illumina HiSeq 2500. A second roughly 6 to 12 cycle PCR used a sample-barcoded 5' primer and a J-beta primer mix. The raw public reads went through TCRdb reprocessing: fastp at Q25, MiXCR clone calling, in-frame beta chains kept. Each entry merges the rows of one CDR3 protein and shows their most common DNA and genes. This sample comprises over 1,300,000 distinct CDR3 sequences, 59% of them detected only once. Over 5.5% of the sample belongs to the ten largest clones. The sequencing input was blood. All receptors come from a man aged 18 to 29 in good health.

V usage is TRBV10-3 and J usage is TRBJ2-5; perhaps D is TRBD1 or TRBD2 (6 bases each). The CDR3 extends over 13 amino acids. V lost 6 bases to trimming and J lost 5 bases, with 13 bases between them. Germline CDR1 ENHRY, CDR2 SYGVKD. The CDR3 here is CAIRAGEEETQYF. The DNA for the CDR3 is TGTGCCATCAGGGCAGGGGAGGAGGAGACCCAGTACTTC.

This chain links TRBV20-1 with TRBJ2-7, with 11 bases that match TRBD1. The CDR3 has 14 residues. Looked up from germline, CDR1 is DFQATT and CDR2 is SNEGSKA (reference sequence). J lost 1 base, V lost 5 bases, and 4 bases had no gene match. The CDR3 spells CSAFRDRGSYEQYF. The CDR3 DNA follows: TGCAGTGCTTTCCGGGACAGGGGGTCCTACGAGCAGTACTTC.

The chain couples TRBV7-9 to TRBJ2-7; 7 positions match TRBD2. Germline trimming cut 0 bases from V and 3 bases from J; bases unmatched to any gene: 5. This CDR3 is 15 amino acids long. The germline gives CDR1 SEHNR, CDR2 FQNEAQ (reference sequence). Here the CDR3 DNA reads TGTGCCAGCAGCTTAGCGGCGGGGGTCGACTACGAGCAGTACTTC. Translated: CASSLAAGVDYEQYF.

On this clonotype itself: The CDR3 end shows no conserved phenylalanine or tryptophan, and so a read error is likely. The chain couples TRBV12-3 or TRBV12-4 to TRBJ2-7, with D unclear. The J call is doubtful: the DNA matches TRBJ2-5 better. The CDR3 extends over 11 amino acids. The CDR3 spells CASSLSETQYL. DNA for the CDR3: TGTGCCAGCAGCTTGAGTGAGACCCAGTACCTC.

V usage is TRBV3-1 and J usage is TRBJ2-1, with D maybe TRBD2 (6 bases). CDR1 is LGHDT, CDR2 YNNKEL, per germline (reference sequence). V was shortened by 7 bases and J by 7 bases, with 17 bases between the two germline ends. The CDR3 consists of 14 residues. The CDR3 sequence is CASTLTGTGNEQFF. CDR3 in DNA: TGTGCCAGCACCCTTACCGGGACTGGGAATGAGCAGTTCTTC.

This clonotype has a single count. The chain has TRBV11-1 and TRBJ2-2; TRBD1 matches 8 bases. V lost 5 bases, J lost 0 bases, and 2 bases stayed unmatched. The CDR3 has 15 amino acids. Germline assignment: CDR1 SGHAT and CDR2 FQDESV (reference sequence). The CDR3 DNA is TGTGCCAGCAGCAAGGGACAGGCGAACACCGGGGAGCTGTTTTTT. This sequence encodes CASSKGQANTGELFF.

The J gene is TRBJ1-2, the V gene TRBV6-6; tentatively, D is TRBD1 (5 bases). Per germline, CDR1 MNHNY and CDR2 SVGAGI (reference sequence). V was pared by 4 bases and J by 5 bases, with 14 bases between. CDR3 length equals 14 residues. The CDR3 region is CASSFAGLDYGYTF. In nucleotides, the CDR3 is TGTGCCAGCAGTTTTGCAGGGTTGGATTATGGCTACACCTTC.

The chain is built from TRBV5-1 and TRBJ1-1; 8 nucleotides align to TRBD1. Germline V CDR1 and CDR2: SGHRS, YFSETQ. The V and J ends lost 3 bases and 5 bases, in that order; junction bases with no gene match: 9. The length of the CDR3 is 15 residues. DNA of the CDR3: TGCGCCAGCAGCTCGGAGGCAGGGGGCGGAACTGAAGCTTTCTTT. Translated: CASSSEAGGGTEAFF.

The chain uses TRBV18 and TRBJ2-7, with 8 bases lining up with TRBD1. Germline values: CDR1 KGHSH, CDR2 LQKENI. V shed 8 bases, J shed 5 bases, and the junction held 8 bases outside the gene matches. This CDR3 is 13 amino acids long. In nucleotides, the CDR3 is TGTGCCAGCGCGACAGGGGAGTCTAACGAGCAGTACTTC. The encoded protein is CASATGESNEQYF.

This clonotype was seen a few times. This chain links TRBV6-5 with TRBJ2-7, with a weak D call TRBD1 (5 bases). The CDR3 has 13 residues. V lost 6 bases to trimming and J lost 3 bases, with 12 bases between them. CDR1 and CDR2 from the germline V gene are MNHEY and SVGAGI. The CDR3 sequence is CASRASTVYEQYF. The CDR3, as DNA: TGTGCCAGCAGAGCCTCGACAGTCTACGAGCAGTACTTC.

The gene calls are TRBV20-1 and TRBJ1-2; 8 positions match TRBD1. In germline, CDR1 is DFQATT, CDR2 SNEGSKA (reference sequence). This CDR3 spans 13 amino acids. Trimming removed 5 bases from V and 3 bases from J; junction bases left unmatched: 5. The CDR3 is CSALQTGDYGYTF. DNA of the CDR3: TGCAGTGCTTTACAGACAGGGGACTATGGCTACACCTTC.

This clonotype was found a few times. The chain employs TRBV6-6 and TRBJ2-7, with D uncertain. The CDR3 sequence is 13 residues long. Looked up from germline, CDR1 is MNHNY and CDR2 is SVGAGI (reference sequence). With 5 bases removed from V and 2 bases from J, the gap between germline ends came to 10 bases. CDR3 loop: CASSEAAAYEQYF. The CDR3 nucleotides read TGTGCCAGCAGTGAGGCCGCGGCCTACGAGCAGTACTTC.

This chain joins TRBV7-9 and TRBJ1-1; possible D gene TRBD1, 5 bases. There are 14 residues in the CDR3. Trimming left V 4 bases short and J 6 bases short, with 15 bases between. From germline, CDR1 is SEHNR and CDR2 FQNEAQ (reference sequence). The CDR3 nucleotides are TGTGCCAGCAGCTCTCGTTCGGGGGTCGCTGAAGCTTTCTTT. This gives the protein CASSSRSGVAEAFF. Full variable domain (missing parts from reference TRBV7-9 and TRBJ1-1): DTGVSQNPRHKITKRGQNVTFRCDPISEHNRLYWYRQTLGQGPEFLTYFQNEAQLEKSRLLSDRFSAERPKGSFSTLEIQRTEQGDSAMYLCASSSRSGVAEAFFGQGTRLTVV.

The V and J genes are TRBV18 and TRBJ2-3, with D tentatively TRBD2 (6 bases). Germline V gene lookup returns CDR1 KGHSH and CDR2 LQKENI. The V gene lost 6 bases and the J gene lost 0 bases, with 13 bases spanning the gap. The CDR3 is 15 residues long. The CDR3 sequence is CASSSSGHSTDTQYF. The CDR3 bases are TGTGCCAGCTCCTCCAGCGGGCATAGCACAGATACGCAGTATTTT.

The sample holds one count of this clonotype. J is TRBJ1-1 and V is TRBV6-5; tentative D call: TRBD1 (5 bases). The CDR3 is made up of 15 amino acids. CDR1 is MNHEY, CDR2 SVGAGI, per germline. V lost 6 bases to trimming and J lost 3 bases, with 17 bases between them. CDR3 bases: TGTGCCAGCAGCCCCGCGGGGGGGACTTACACTGAAGCTTTCTTT. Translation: CASSPAGGTYTEAFF.

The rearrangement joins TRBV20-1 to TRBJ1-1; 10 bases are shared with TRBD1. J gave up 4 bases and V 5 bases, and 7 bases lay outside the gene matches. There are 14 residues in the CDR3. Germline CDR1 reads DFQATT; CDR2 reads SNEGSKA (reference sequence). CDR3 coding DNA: TGCAGTGCTCCGGGACAGGGGTTTAGCACTGAAGCTTTCTTT. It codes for CSAPGQGFSTEAFF.

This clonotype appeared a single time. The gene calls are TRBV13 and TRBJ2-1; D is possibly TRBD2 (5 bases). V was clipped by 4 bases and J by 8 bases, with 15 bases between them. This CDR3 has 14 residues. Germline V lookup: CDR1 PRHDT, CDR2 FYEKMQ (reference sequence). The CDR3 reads CASSSRTHSYEQFF. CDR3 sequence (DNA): TGTGCCAGCAGCTCCCGGACTCATTCCTATGAGCAGTTCTTC.

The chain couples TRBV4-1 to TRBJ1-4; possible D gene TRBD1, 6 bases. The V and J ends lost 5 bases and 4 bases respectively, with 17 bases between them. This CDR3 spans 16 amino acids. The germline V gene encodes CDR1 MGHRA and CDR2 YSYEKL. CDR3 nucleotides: TGCGCCAGCAGCAGCCTTACAGGGTTGAATAATGAAAAACTGTTTTTT. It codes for CASSSLTGLNNEKLFF.

For the CDR3, the DNA is TGTGCCAGCACCCTTCGGGGAAATTACGGAGAGACCCAGTACTTC. Translated, it gives CASTLRGNYGETQYF. V and J are TRBV5-4 and TRBJ2-5, with D possibly matching TRBD2 (5 bases). Germline V gene lookup returns CDR1 SGHNT and CDR2 YYREEE (reference sequence). The CDR3 contains 15 residues. V was cut by 6 bases and J by 4 bases, with 19 bases left in between.

This CDR3 is CASSQELGQAYGYTF. CDR3 sequence (DNA): TGTGCCAGCAGCCAAGAATTAGGGCAGGCCTATGGCTACACCTTC. The V call is TRBV4-2, the J call TRBJ1-2; D gene uncertain. The length of the CDR3 is 15 residues. Trimming removed 0 bases at V and 4 bases at J, with 12 bases between. CDR1 and CDR2 from the germline V gene are LGHNA and YNFKEQ.

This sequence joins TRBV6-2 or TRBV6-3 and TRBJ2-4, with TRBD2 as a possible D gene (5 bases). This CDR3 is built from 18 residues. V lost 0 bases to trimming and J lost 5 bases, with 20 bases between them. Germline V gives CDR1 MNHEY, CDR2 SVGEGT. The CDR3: CASSYSRGGPGWENIQYF. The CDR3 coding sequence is TGTGCCAGCAGTTACTCGAGAGGCGGCCCGGGATGGGAAAACATTCAGTACTTC.

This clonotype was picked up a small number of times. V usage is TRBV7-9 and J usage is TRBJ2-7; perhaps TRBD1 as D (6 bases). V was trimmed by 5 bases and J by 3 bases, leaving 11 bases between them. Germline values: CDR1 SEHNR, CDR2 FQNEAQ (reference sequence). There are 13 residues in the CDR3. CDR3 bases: TGTGCCAGCAGCCGACAGGATTACTACGAGCAGTACTTC. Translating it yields CASSRQDYYEQYF.

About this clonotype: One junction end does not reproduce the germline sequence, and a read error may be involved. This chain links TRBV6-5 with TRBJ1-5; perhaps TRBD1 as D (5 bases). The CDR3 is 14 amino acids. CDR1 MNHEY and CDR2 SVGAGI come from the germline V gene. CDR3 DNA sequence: TGTGCCAGCAGATGGAGGGAGGGGAATCGGCCCCAGCATTTT. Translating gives CASRWREGNRPQHF.

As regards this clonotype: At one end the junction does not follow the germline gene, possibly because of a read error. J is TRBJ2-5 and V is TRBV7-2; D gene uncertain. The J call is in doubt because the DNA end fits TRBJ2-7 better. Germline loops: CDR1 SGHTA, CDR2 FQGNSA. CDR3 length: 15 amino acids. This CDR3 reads CANSVRPSGYYEQYF. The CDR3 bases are TGTGCCAACAGCGTCCGGCCCTCAGGATACTACGAGCAGTACTTC.

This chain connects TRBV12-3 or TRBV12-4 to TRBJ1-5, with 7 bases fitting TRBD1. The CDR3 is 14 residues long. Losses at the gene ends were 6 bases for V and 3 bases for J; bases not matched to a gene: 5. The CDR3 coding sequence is TGTGCCAGCAGCGAGACAGGGTCCAATCAGCCCCAGCATTTT. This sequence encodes CASSETGSNQPQHF.